One sample yielded the 19 T cell receptor beta chains listed below, sequenced in a study of CD8 T cells in Susac syndrome. The RNA, about 0.45 to 1 ug, was put through reverse transcription using random hexamers. Via MiXCR, TCRdb re-called the immunoSEQ multiplex PCR reads, giving one row per CDR3 protein. This table has tens of thousands of distinct CDR3 sequences, roughly 93% appearing once. The sequencing input was CD4+ T cells from PBMCs. These receptor sequences come from a human donor with Susac syndrome.

This chain links TRBV2 with TRBJ1-5; D unclear. Germline CDR1 is SNHLY and CDR2 is FYNNEI. This CDR3 region has 16 residues. The V gene lost 8 bases and the J gene lost 2 bases, with 19 bases spanning the gap. The CDR3 DNA sequence: TGTGCCAGCGTCTCCCTAATTGACGTTGGCAATCAGCCCCAGCATTTT. Amino acid sequence: CASVSLIDVGNQPQHF.

V and J are TRBV28 and TRBJ2-1, with no clear D. V lost 7 bases, J lost 8 bases, and 9 bases lay in between. The CDR3 runs to 11 residues. Germline V gene lookup returns CDR1 MDHEN and CDR2 SYDVKM. The CDR3 spells CASNRYDEQFF. CDR3 bases: TGTGCCAGCAATCGTTATGATGAGCAGTTCTTC.

The chain carries TRBV5-1 and TRBJ2-3, with 7 bases aligning to TRBD1. V was clipped by 2 bases and J by 3 bases; unmatched bases: 6. Germline CDR1 SGHRS, CDR2 YFSETQ. This CDR3 contains 15 residues. CDR3 residues: CASSFAGGVTDTQYF. The CDR3 DNA follows: TGCGCCAGCAGCTTTGCAGGGGGTGTTACAGATACGCAGTATTTT. The full variable domain, rest sourced from reference TRBV5-1 and TRBJ2-3, is KAGVTQTPRYLIKTRGQQVTLSCSPISGHRSVSWYQQTPGQGLQFLFEYFSETQRNKGNFPGRFSGRQFSNSRSEMNVSTLELGDSALYLCASSFAGGVTDTQYFGPGTRLTVL.

This clonotype is a singleton in its sample. J is TRBJ2-3 and V is TRBV20-1; TRBD2 might be the D (5 bases). CDR1 is DFQATT and CDR2 is SNEGSKA in the germline V gene (reference sequence). Trimming left V 3 bases short and J 2 bases short, with 9 bases between. The CDR3 has 13 amino acids. CDR3 nucleotides: TGCAGTGCTAGCGGACTCATCACAGATACGCAGTATTTT. Encoded protein: CSASGLITDTQYF.

The V gene is TRBV7-9, the J gene TRBJ1-1, with TRBD1 matching 7 bases. This CDR3 comprises 13 residues. V was pared by 4 bases and J by 1 base, with 0 bases of the junction left unmatched. Germline CDR1 reads SEHNR; CDR2 reads FQNEAQ (reference sequence). CDR3 region: CASSWTGNTEAFF. DNA for the CDR3: TGTGCCAGCAGCTGGACAGGGAACACTGAAGCTTTCTTT.

The chain is built from TRBV9 and TRBJ2-3; no clear D gene. The V gene lost 0 bases and the J gene lost 4 bases, with 6 bases spanning the gap. Germline loops: CDR1 SGDLS, CDR2 YYNGEE. This CDR3 is built from 13 residues. The CDR3 DNA is TGTGCCAGCAGCGTAGCGGGTGCAGATACGCAGTATTTT. Its protein product is CASSVAGADTQYF.

This clonotype was seen just once. CDR3 bases: TGTGCCAGCAGTTCTCATAGAGCGGGGAGGGGAGAGACCCAGTACTTC. Protein sequence: CASSSHRAGRGETQYF. The chain has TRBV6-2 or TRBV6-3 and TRBJ2-5; 7 bases align to TRBD2. This CDR3 contains 16 residues. J was trimmed by 4 bases and V by 4 bases; bases with no gene match: 12. Per the germline V gene, CDR1 is MNHEY and CDR2 is SVGEGT.

The chain employs TRBV20-1 and TRBJ1-2, with D perhaps TRBD1 (5 bases). Germline values: CDR1 DFQATT, CDR2 SNEGSKA (reference sequence). CDR3 size: 13 residues. Trimming pared 3 bases from V and 6 bases from J, leaving 14 bases between. CDR3: CSASPLRGDGYTF. In DNA, the CDR3 is TGCAGTGCTAGCCCCCTGCGGGGGGATGGCTACACCTTC.

The rearrangement links TRBV20-1 to TRBJ2-7, with TRBD1 matching over 7 bases. Trimming cost V 2 bases and J 3 bases; bases outside gene matches: 7. Germline CDR1 reads DFQATT; CDR2 reads SNEGSKA (reference sequence). This CDR3 is built from 14 residues. The CDR3 reads CSARFPGGVYEQYF. CDR3 coding DNA: TGCAGTGCTAGATTCCCAGGGGGAGTCTACGAGCAGTACTTC.

The gene calls are TRBV28 and TRBJ1-4; TRBD1 is a possible D gene (5 bases). The CDR3 has 15 residues. Germline V gene sequence: CDR1 MDHEN, CDR2 SYDVKM. The V end lost 7 bases, the J end lost 0 bases, and 12 bases lay between the germline ends. The CDR3 protein is CASILSGATNEKLFF. In DNA, the CDR3 is TGTGCCAGCATTCTCTCGGGGGCAACTAATGAAAAACTGTTTTTT.

V is TRBV28 and J is TRBJ2-5; D possibly corresponds to TRBD2 (5 bases). Germline values: CDR1 MDHEN, CDR2 SYDVKM. The length of the CDR3 is 13 residues. Trimming stripped 8 bases from V and 4 bases from J, with 14 bases between. The CDR3 DNA reads as TGTGCCAGCCGCCTCGCGGGCGGAGAGACCCAGTACTTC. This gives the protein CASRLAGGETQYF.

This clonotype was recorded a few times. J is TRBJ2-5 and V is TRBV24-1, with D perhaps TRBD2 (5 bases). V gave up 0 bases and J gave up 2 bases, with 18 bases separating them. Germline values: CDR1 KGHDR, CDR2 SFDVKD. The CDR3 runs to 18 residues. CDR3 nucleotides: TGTGCCACCAGTGATTTGCAATTGGGGAGCTTGGGGCAAGAGACCCAGTACTTC. Its translation: CATSDLQLGSLGQETQYF.

The chain joins TRBV5-4 to TRBJ2-3; D uncertain. The CDR3 contains 13 residues. CDR1 is SGHNT, CDR2 YYREEE, per germline (reference sequence). With 2 bases removed from V and 4 bases from J, the gap between germline ends came to 8 bases. The CDR3 is CASSFSVADTQYF. Written as DNA, the CDR3 is TGTGCCAGCAGCTTTTCTGTTGCAGATACGCAGTATTTT.

The chain carries TRBV19 and TRBJ2-1, with a possible D match to TRBD2 (6 bases). CDR1 LNHDA and CDR2 SQIVND come from the germline V gene (reference sequence). Trimming took 4 bases from V and 5 from J, leaving 9 bases between them. CDR3 length: 13 residues. CDR3 in DNA: TGTGCCAGTAGTAGAAGGAGGGACAATGAGCAGTTCTTC. Translating gives CASSRRRDNEQFF.

The chain has TRBV6-5 and TRBJ1-2, with D possibly TRBD1 on 6 matching bases. CDR3 length equals 13 residues. Trimming cost V 6 bases and J 4 bases, with 12 bases left between them. From germline, CDR1 is MNHEY and CDR2 SVGAGI. CDR3 nucleotide sequence: TGTGCCAGCAGACCATCAGGGGTCTATGGCTACACCTTC. Its protein is CASRPSGVYGYTF.

The V and J genes are TRBV10-3 and TRBJ2-7, with 11 bases that match TRBD1. This CDR3 is 14 amino acids long. Germline V gene sequence: CDR1 ENHRY, CDR2 SYGVKD. The trim removed 6 bases at V and 5 bases at J, leaving 6 bases unmatched. The CDR3 sequence is CAIRGGQGEDEQYF. CDR3 nucleotide sequence: TGTGCCATCAGAGGGGGACAGGGGGAGGACGAGCAGTACTTC.

This chain joins TRBV20-1 and TRBJ1-4, with a possible D match to TRBD1 (5 bases). Germline CDR1 reads DFQATT; CDR2 reads SNEGSKA (reference sequence). The CDR3 consists of 13 residues. Trimming cost V 3 bases and J 3 bases, with 8 bases left between them. The CDR3 DNA is TGCAGTGCTAGTAGACAGCCTAATGAAAAACTGTTTTTT. This gives the protein CSASRQPNEKLFF.

This chain links TRBV20-1 with TRBJ2-7; tentative D call: TRBD1 (5 bases). The V end was cut by 0 bases, the J end by 3 bases, with 18 bases between. The CDR3 has 16 amino acids. Germline CDR1 DFQATT, CDR2 SNEGSKA (reference sequence). CDR3 in amino acids: CSARDVGRQGHYEQYF. The DNA for the CDR3 is TGCAGTGCTAGAGATGTAGGGCGGCAGGGCCACTACGAGCAGTACTTC.

The rearrangement links TRBV7-2 to TRBJ2-4; unclear D gene. Per germline, CDR1 SGHTA and CDR2 FQGNSA. Trimming stripped 0 bases from V and 2 bases from J, with 8 bases between. The CDR3 runs 15 residues. CDR3 region: CASSLARPTKNIQYF. CDR3 coding DNA: TGTGCCAGCAGCTTAGCCAGGCCGACCAAAAACATTCAGTACTTC. Using reference TRBV7-2 and TRBJ2-4 for the parts outside the CDR3, the full variable domain is GAGVSQSPSNKVTEKGKDVELRCDPISGHTALYWYRQSLGQGLEFLIYFQGNSAPDKSGLPSDRFSAERTGGSVSTLTIQRTQQEDSAVYLCASSLARPTKNIQYFGAGTRLSVL.